This T cell receptor beta chain was captured in a study of CD8 T cells in Susac syndrome. Overall study results and limits: The CD4+ T cell repertoires in Susac syndrome did not show any clonal expansion.

CDR3 length equals 13 residues. Trimming stripped 2 bases from V and 1 base from J, with 6 bases between. The germline V gene has CDR1 SGHRS and CDR2 YFSETQ. This clonotype was seen more than once but under ten times. As yet, its antigen is unknown. Reverse transcription of roughly 0.45 to 1 ug RNA used random hexamers. In TCRdb, the immunoSEQ multiplex PCR reads were re-called with MiXCR into one record per CDR3 protein. The table lists about 200,000 distinct CDR3 sequences, around nine tenths of them singletons. This sequence joins TRBV5-1 and TRBJ1-1; D is undetermined. The sequencing input was CD4+ T cells from PBMCs. The sequence was collected from a human donor with Susac syndrome. CDR3 bases: TGCGCCAGCAGCTTTTTTGAGAACACTGAAGCTTTCTTT. Protein product: CASSFFENTEAFF.